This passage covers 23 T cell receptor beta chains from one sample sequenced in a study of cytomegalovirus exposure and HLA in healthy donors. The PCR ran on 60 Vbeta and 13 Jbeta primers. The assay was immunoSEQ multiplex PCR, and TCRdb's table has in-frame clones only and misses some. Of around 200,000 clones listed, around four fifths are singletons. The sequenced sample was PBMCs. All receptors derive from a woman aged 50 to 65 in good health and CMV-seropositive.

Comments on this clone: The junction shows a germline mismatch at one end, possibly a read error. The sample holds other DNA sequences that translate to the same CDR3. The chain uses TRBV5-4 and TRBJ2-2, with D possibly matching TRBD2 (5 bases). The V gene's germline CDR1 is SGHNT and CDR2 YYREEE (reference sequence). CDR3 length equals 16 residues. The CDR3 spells CASSLEPGSGTGELFF. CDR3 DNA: TGCGCCAGCAGCTTGGAGCCGGGGTCAGGCACCGGGGAGCTGTTTTTT.

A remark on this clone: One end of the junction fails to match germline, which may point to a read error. The CDR3 DNA is TGTTCCAGCAGCTTGAGGGGGTTACAAGAGACCCAGTACTTC. Translating gives CSSSLRGLQETQYF. The chain has TRBV7-9 and TRBJ2-5, with D possibly TRBD1 on 6 matching bases. Germline V gives CDR1 SEHNR, CDR2 FQNEAQ (reference sequence). The CDR3 contains 14 residues.

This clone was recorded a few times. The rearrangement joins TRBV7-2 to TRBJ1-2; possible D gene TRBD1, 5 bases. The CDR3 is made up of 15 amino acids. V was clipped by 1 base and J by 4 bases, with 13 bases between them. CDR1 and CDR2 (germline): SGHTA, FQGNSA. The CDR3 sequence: CASSLGQTAPYGYTF. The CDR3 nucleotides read TGTGCCAGCAGCTTAGGGCAGACAGCCCCCTATGGCTACACCTTC.

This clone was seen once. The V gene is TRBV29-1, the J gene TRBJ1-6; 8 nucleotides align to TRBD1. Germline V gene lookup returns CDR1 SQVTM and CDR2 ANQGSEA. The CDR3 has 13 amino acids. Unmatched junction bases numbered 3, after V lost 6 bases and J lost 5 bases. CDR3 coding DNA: TGCAGCGTAAAACAGGGGGATAATTCACCCCTCCACTTT. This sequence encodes CSVKQGDNSPLHF.

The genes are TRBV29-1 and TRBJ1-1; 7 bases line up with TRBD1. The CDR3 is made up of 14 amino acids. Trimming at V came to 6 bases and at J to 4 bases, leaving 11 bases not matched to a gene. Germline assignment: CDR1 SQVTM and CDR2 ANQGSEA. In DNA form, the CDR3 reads TGCAGCGTGGACAGGCTCCAGGGGGGCACTGAAGCTTTCTTT. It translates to CSVDRLQGGTEAFF. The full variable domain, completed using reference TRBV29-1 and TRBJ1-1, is SAVISQKPSRDICQRGTSLTIQCQVDSQVTMMFWYRQQPGQSLTLIATANQGSEATYESGFVIDKFPISRPNLTFSTLTVSNMSPEDSSIYLCSVDRLQGGTEAFFGQGTRLTVV.

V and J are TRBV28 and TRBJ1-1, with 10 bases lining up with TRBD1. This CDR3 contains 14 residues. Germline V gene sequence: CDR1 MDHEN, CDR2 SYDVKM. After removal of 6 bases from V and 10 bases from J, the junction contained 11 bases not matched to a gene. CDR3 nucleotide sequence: TGTGCCAGCAGACTGACAGGGGGCACGAGCGCAGCTTTCTTT. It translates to CASRLTGGTSAAFF.

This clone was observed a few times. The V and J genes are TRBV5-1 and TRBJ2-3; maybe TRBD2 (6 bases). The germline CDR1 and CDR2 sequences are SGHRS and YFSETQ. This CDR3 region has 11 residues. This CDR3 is CGWRVTDTQYF. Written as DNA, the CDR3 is TGCGGCTGGAGGGTCACAGATACGCAGTATTTT. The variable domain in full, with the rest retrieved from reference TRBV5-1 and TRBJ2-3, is KAGVTQTPRYLIKTRGQQVTLSCSPISGHRSVSWYQQTPGQGLQFLFEYFSETQRNKGNFPGRFSGRQFSNSRSEMNVSTLELGDSALYLCGWRVTDTQYFGPGTRLTVL.

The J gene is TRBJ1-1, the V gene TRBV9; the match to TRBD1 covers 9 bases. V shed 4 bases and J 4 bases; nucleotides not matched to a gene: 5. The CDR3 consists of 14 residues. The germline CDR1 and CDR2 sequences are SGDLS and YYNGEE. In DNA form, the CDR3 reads TGTGCCAGCAGCCCCGGACAGGGGTTCACTGAAGCTTTCTTT. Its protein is CASSPGQGFTEAFF.

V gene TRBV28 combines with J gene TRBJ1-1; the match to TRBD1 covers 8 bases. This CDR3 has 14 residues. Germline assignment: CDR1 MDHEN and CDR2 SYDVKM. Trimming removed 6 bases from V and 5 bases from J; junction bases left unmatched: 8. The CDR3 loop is CASSHGQGDTEAFF. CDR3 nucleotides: TGTGCCAGCAGCCACGGACAGGGAGATACTGAAGCTTTCTTT.

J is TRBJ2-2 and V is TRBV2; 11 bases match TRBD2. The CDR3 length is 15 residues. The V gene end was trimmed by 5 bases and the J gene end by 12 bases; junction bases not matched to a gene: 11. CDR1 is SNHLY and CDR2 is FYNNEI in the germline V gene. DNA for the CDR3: TGTGCCAGCAGTCAAGATAGCGGGGGGGCCCAAAAGCTGTTTTTT. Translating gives CASSQDSGGAQKLFF.

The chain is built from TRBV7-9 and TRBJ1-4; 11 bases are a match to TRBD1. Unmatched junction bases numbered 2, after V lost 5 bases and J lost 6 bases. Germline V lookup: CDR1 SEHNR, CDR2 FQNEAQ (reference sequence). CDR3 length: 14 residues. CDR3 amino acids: CASSPGQGDEKLFF. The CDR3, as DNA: TGTGCCAGCAGCCCGGGACAGGGGGATGAAAAACTGTTTTTT.

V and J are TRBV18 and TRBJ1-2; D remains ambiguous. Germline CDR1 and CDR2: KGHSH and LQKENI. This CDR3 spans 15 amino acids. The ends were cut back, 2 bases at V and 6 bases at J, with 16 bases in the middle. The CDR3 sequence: CASSPVAELLDGYTF. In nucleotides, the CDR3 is TGTGCCAGCTCACCAGTGGCTGAACTATTGGATGGCTACACCTTC.

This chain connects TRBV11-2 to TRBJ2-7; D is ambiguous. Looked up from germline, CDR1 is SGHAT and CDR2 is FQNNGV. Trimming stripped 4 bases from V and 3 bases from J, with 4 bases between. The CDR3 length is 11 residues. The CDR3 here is CASSSIYEQYF. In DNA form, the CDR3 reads TGTGCCAGCAGCTCTATCTACGAGCAGTACTTC.

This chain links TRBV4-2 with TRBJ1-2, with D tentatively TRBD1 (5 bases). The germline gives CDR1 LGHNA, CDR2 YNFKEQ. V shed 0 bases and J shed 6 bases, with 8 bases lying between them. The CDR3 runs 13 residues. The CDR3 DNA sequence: TGTGCCAGCAGCCAAGATTTACAGGATGGCTACACCTTC. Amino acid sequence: CASSQDLQDGYTF.

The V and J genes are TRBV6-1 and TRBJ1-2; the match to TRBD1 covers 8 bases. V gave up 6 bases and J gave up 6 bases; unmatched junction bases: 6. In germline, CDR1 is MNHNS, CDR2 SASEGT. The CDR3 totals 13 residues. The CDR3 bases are TGTGCCAGCAGAACAGGGGGGGTAAATGGCTACACCTTC. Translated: CASRTGGVNGYTF.

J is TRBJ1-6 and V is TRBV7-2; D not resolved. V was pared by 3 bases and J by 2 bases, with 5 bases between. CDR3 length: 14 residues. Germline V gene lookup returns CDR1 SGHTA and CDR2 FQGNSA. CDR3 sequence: CASSFGTYNSPLHF. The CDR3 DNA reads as TGTGCCAGCAGCTTCGGGACCTATAATTCACCCCTCCACTTT.

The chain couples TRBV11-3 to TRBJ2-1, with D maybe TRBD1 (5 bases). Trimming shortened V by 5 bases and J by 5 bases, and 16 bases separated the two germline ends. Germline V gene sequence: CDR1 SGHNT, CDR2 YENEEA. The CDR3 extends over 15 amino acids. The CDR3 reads CASSTRGRADNEQFF. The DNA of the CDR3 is TGTGCCAGCAGCACCCGAGGCAGGGCCGACAATGAGCAGTTCTTC.

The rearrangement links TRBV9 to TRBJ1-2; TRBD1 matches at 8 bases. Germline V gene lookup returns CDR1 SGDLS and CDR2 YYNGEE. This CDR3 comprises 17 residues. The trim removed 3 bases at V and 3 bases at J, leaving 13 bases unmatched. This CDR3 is CASSGTGFMKQDYGYTF. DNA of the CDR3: TGTGCCAGCAGCGGGACAGGGTTTATGAAGCAGGACTATGGCTACACCTTC.

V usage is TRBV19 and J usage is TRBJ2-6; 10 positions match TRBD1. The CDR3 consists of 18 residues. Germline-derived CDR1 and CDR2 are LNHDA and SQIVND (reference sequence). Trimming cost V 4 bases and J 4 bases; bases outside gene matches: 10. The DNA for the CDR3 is TGTGCCAGTAGTACTCGGGACAGGGGTTTTTCCGGGGCCAACGTCCTGACTTTC. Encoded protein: CASSTRDRGFSGANVLTF.

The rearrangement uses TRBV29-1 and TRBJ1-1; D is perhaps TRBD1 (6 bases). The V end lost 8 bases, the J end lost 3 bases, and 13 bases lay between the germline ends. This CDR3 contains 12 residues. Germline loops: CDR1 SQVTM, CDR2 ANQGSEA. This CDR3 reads CSLNRVDTEAFF. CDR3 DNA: TGCAGCCTTAACAGGGTCGACACTGAAGCTTTCTTT. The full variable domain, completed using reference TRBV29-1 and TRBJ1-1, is SAVISQKPSRDICQRGTSLTIQCQVDSQVTMMFWYRQQPGQSLTLIATANQGSEATYESGFVIDKFPISRPNLTFSTLTVSNMSPEDSSIYLCSLNRVDTEAFFGQGTRLTVV.

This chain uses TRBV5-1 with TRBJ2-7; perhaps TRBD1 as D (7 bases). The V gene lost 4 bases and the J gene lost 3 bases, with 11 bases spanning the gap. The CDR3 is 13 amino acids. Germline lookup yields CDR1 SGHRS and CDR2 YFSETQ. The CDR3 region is CASSTGDSYEQYF. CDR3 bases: TGCGCCAGCAGCACGGGGGACAGCTACGAGCAGTACTTC. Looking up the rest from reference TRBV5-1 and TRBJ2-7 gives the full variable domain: KAGVTQTPRYLIKTRGQQVTLSCSPISGHRSVSWYQQTPGQGLQFLFEYFSETQRNKGNFPGRFSGRQFSNSRSEMNVSTLELGDSALYLCASSTGDSYEQYFGPGTRLTVT.

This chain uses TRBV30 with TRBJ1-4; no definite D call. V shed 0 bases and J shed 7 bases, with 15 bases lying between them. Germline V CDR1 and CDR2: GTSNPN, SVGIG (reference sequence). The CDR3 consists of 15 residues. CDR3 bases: TGTGCCTGGAGTGTACGCGGCAGAATTGCTGAAAAACTGTTTTTT. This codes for CAWSVRGRIAEKLFF.

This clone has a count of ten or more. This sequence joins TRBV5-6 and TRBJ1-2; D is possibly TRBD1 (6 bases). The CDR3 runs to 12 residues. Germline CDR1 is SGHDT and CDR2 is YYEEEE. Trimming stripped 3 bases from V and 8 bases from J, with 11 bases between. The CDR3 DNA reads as TGTGCCAGCAGCTCCGCAGGGGACGGCTACACCTTC. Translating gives CASSSAGDGYTF. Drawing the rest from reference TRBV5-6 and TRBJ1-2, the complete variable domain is DAGVTQSPTHLIKTRGQQVTLRCSPKSGHDTVSWYQQALGQGPQFIFQYYEEEERQRGNFPDRFSGHQFPNYSSELNVNALLLGDSALYLCASSSAGDGYTFGSGTRLTVV.